This section outlines one T cell receptor (beta chain) sequence together with its context. Germline V gene lookup returns CDR1 KGHSH and CDR2 LQKENI. There are 12 residues in the CDR3. Trimming took 8 bases from V and 4 from J, leaving 9 bases between them. Generated by immunoSEQ multiplex PCR, the TCRdb table keeps only in-frame clones and is missing some. The sample lists around 250,000 clones, roughly 85% occurring once. The data stem from a study of blood T cell repertoires in COVID-19. Sequencing was performed on PBMCs or T cells enriched from blood (not recorded which). This clonotype was obtained from a man aged 35 to 55 who had been exposed to COVID-19. This chain links TRBV18 with TRBJ2-1, with a weak D call TRBD2 (5 bases). DNA for the CDR3: TGTGCCAGCCTAGGAGGTTACAATGAGCAGTTCTTC. It codes for CASLGGYNEQFF.